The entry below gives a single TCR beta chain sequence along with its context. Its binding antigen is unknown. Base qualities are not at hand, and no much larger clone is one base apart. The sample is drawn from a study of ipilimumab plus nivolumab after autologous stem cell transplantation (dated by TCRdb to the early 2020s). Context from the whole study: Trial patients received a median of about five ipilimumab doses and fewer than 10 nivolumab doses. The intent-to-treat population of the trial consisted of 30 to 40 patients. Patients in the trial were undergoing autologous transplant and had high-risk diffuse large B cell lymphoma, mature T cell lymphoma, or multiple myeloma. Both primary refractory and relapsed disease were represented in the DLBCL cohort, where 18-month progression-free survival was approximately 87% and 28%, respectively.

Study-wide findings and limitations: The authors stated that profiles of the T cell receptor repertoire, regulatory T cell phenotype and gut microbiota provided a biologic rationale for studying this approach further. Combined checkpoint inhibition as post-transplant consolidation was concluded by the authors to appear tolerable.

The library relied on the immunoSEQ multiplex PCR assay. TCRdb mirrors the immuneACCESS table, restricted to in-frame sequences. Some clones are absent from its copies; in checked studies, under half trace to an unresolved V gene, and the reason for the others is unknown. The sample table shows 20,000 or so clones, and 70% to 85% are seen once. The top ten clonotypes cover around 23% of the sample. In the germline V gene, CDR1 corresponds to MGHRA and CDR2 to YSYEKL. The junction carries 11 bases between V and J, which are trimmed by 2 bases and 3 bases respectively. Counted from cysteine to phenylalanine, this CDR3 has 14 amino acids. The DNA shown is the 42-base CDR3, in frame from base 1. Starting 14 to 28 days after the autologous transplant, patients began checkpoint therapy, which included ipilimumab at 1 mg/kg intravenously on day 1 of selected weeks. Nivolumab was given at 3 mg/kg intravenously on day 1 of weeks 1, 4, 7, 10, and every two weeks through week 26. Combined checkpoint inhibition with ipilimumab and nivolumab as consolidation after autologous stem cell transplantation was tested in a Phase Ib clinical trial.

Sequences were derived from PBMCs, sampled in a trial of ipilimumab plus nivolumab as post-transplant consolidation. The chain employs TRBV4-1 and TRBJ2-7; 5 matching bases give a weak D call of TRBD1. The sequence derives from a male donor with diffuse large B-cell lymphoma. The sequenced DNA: TGCGCCAGCAGCCAACCCGACAGTTACTACGAGCAGTACTTC. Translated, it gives CASSQPDSYYEQYF.